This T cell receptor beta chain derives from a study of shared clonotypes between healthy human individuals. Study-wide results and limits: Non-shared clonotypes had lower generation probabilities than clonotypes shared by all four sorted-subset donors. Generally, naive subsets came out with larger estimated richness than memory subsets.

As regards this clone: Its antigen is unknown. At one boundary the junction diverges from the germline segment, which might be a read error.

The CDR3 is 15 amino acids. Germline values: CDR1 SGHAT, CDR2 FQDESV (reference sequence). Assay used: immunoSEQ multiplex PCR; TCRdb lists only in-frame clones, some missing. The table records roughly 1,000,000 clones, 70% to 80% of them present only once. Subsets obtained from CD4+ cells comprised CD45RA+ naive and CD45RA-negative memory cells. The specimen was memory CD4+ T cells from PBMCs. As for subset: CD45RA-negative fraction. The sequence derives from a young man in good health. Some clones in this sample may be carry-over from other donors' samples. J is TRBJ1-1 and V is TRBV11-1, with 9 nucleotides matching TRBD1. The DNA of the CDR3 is TGTGCCAGCAGCTACTATCCGGGACAGGGCACGAAGTGGGGGTTT. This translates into CASSYYPGQGTKWGF.